This T cell receptor (beta chain) derives from a study of identifying expanded T cells in peripheral blood. Clones were sequenced by immunoSEQ multiplex PCR, and TCRdb holds only the in-frame ones, with some missing. There are 45,000 to 65,000 clones in the sample; less than 85% occur only once, and around 15% lies in the top ten. This CDR3 is built from 16 residues. V dropped 4 bases and J dropped 6; count of bases not matched to a gene: 14. Germline V gives CDR1 SGHDN, CDR2 FVKESK. The V and J genes are TRBV14 and TRBJ1-1; 7 nucleotides line up with TRBD1. The TCR comes from a person between 18 and 75 years old in good health. Sequencing was done on a sample of blood. CDR3 bases: TGTGCCAGCAGCCCCAGAATGGACAGGTCGAATTCTGAAGCTTTCTTT. Translating gives CASSPRMDRSNSEAFF. Filled out from reference TRBV14 and TRBJ1-1, the complete variable domain reads EAGVTQFPSHSVIEKGQTVTLRCDPISGHDNLYWYRRVMGKEIKFLLHFVKESKQDESGMPNNRFLAERTGGTYSTLKVQPAELEDSGVYFCASSPRMDRSNSEAFFGQGTRLTVV.